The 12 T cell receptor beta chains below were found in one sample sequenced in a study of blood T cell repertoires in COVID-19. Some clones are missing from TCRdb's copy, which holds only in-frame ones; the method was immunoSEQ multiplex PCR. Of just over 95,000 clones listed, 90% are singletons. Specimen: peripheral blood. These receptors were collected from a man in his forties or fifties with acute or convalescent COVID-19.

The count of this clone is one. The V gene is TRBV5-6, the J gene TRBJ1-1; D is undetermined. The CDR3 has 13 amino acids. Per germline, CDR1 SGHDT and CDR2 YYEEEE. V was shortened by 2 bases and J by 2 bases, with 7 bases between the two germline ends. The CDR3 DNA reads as TGTGCCAGCAGCTTAGCGCTAAACACTGAAGCTTTCTTT. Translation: CASSLALNTEAFF.

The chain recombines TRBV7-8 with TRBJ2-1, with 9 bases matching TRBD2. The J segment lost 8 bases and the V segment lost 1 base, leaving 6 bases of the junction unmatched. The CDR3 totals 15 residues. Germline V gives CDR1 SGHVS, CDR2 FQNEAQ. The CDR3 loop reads CASSLVLAGWDEQFF. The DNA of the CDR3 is TGTGCCAGCAGCTTAGTCCTAGCGGGGTGGGATGAGCAGTTCTTC. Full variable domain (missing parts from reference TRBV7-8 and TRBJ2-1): GAGVSQSPRYKVAKRGQDVALRCDPISGHVSLFWYQQALGQGPEFLTYFQNEAQLDKSGLPSDRFFAERPEGSVSTLKIQRTQQEDSAVYLCASSLVLAGWDEQFFGPGTRLTVL.

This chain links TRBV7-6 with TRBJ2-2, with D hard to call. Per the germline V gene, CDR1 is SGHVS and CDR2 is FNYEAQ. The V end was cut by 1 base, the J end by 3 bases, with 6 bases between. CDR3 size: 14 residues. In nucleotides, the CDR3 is TGTGCCAGCAGCTTAGTCTCCCACACCGGGGAGCTGTTTTTT. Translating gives CASSLVSHTGELFF.

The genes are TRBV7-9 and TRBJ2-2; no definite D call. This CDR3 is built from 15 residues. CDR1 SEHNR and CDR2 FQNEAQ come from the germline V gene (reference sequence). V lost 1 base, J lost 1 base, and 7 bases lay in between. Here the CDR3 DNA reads TGTGCCAGCAGCTTAGACACCTGGAACACCGGGGAGCTGTTTTTT. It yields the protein CASSLDTWNTGELFF.

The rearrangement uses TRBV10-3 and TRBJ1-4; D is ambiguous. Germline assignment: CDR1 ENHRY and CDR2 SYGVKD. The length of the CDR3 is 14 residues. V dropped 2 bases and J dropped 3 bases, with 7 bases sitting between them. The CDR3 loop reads CAISEQWPNEKLFF. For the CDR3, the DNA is TGTGCCATCAGTGAGCAGTGGCCTAATGAAAAACTGTTTTTT.

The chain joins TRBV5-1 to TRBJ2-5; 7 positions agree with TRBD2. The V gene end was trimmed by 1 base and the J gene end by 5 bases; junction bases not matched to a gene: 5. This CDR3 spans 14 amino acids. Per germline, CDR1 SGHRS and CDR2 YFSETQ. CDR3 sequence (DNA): TGCGCCAGCAGCTTGTTAACAGCGGGGGAGACCCAGTACTTC. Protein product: CASSLLTAGETQYF.

The CDR3: CASTSGTGLNYGYTF. The CDR3 nucleotides read TGCGCCAGCACCTCCGGGACAGGGCTGAACTATGGCTACACCTTC. The chain carries TRBV5-1 and TRBJ1-2, with TRBD1 matching over 9 bases. Losses at the gene ends were 6 bases for V and 2 bases for J; bases not matched to a gene: 8. CDR3 size: 15 residues. The V gene's germline CDR1 is SGHRS and CDR2 YFSETQ.

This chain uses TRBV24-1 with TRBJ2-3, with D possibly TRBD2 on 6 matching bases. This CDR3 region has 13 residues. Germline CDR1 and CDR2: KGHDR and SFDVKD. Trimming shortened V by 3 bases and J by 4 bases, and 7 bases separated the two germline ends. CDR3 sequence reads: CATSDGTADTQYF. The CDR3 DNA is TGTGCCACCAGTGATGGGACTGCAGATACGCAGTATTTT.

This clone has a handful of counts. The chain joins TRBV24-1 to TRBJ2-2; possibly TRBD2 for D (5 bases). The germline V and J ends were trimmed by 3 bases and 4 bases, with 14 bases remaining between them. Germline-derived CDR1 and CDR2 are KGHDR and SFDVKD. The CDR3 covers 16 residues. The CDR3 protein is CATSDGRLSGTGELFF. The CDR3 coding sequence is TGTGCCACCAGTGATGGTAGACTAAGCGGCACCGGGGAGCTGTTTTTT.

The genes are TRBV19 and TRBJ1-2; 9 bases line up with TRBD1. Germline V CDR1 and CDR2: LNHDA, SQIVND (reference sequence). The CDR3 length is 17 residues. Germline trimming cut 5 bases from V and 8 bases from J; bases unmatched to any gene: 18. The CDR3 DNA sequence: TGTGCCAGTAGTCTGTCCGGGACAGGGAGTAGTCTGGGGGGCTACACCTTC. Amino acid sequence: CASSLSGTGSSLGGYTF.

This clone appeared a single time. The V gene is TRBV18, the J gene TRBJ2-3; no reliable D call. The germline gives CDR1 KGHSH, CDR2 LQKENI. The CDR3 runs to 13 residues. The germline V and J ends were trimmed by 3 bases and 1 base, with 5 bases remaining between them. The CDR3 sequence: CASSPAGTDTQYF. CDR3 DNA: TGTGCCAGCTCACCGGCGGGCACAGATACGCAGTATTTT.

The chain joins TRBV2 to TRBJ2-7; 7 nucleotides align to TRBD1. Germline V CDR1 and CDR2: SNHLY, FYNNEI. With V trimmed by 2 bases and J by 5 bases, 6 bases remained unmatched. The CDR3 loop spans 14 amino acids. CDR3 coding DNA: TGTGCCAGCAGTGAAACAGGGGCTAGGGACGAGCAGTACTTC. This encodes CASSETGARDEQYF.